Below, one T cell receptor (beta chain) is given with its context. What it binds is unknown. Repertoires were generated with immunoSEQ multiplex PCR, while TCRdb's copy carries only in-frame clones and drops some. The table records some 130,000 clones, 88% of them present only once. The data are from a study of radiation and T cells in renal cell carcinoma. On the study more broadly: Nephrectomy followed 15 Gy stereotactic body radiation by 4 weeks. General study results and limits: Top tumor clonotypes rose in blood 2 weeks post-radiation, then contracted.

Trimming pared 5 bases from V and 5 bases from J, leaving 10 bases between. The CDR3 covers 13 residues. In germline, CDR1 is LNHDA, CDR2 SQIVND (reference sequence). Stated time point: blood 2 weeks post-SBRT. Specified treatment: 15 Gy SBRT to primary tumor, nephrectomy 4 weeks later. After SBRT, blood was collected at 2 and 4 weeks, plus baseline. The tumor was a clear cell renal cell carcinoma. The clonotype comes from a woman between 65 and 79 years old with renal cell carcinoma. The sequences come from blood, collected from a patient whose treatment included radiotherapy and nephrectomy. J is TRBJ2-1 and V is TRBV19; perhaps TRBD2 as D (6 bases). CDR3 coding DNA: TGTGCCAGTAGTTGGACTAAAAACAATGAGCAGTTCTTC. Its translation is CASSWTKNNEQFF.